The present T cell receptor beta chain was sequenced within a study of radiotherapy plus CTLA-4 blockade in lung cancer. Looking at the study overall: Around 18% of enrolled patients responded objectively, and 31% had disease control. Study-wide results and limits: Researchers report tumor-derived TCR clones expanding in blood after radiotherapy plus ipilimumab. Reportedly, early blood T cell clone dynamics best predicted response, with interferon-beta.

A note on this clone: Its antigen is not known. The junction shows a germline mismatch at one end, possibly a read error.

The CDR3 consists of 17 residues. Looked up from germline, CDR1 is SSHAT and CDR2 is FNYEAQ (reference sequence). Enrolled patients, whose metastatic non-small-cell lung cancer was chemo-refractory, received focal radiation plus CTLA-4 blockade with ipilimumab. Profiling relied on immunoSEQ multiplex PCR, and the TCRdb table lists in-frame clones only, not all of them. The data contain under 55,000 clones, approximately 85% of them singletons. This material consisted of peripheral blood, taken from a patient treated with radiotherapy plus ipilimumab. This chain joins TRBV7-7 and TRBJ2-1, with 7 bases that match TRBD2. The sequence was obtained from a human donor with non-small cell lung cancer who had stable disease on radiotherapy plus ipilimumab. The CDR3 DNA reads TGTGCTAGCAGCTTAGAGGGGCTAGCGGCAGGTTACAATGAGCAGTTCTTC. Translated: CASSLEGLAAGYNEQFF.